This TCR beta chain was recovered during a study of T cells in Graves' hyperthyroidism and ophthalmopathy. In its sample, this clonotype was seen many times. Its target is not known. Study-wide findings and caveats: It was a median approximately 6 months before onset that the model predicted ophthalmopathy.

TCR beta CDR3 sequences were amplified from RNA transcripts. The HTBI primer set was used in a first-round RT-PCR of the TCR CDR3. TCRdb passed the multiplex PCR reads through MiXCR, listing each CDR3 protein once. The data show 490,000 or so distinct CDR3 sequences, with more than 15% seen just once and roughly 29% held by the top ten. PBMCs were sourced from 9 to 10 ml fresh peripheral blood. Germline lookup yields CDR1 SQVTM and CDR2 ANQGSEA. The CDR3 runs 14 residues. J was trimmed by 4 bases and V by 4 bases; bases with no gene match: 9. This clonotype was sampled from a woman aged 25 to 39 with Graves' ophthalmopathy. The chain uses TRBV29-1 and TRBJ2-5; 7 nucleotides match TRBD2. Specimen: blood. The CDR3 DNA reads as TGCAGCGTTGTCGGCGGGAGTTTGGGAGAGACCCAGTACTTC. The encoded protein is CSVVGGSLGETQYF. Drawing the rest from reference TRBV29-1 and TRBJ2-5, the complete variable domain is SAVISQKPSRDICQRGTSLTIQCQVDSQVTMMFWYRQQPGQSLTLIATANQGSEATYESGFVIDKFPISRPNLTFSTLTVSNMSPEDSSIYLCSVVGGSLGETQYFGPGTRLLVL.